The 23 T cell receptor beta chains in this list originate from one sample, sequenced in a study of immune evolution from preneoplasia to lung adenocarcinoma. The protocol was immunoSEQ multiplex PCR, while the TCRdb copy is restricted to in-frame clones and leaves out a portion. The sample contains roughly 4,700 clones, around 80% of which appear only once. Sequencing was performed on FFPE lung adenocarcinoma in situ tissue. The receptors come from a person between 70 and 80 years old with lung adenocarcinoma.

This chain connects TRBV7-6 to TRBJ2-2; D is possibly TRBD1 or TRBD2 (5 bases each). The germline CDR1 and CDR2 sequences are SGHVS and FNYEAQ. V shed 2 bases and J shed 2 bases, with 18 bases lying between them. This CDR3 region has 18 residues. The CDR3 region is CASSLRPLGGVNTGELFF. In DNA form, the CDR3 reads TGTGCCAGCAGCTTACGTCCTCTTGGGGGTGTAAACACCGGGGAGCTGTTTTTT.

The rearrangement joins TRBV6-6 to TRBJ2-7; D perhaps matches TRBD1 (6 bases). Per germline, CDR1 MNHNY and CDR2 SVGAGI (reference sequence). CDR3 length equals 13 residues. Trimming pared 6 bases from V and 5 bases from J, leaving 14 bases between. CDR3 amino acids: CASSSNRAHEQYF. The CDR3 DNA sequence: TGTGCCAGCAGCTCTAACAGGGCCCACGAGCAGTACTTC.

This chain links TRBV12-5 with TRBJ2-7; 7 positions match TRBD1. Germline lookup yields CDR1 LGHNT and CDR2 FRNRAP. The CDR3 contains 13 residues. J lost 3 bases, V lost 6 bases, and 5 bases had no gene match. CDR3 sequence (DNA): TGTGCTAGTGGACCGGGACAGCTCTACGAGCAGTACTTC. This sequence encodes CASGPGQLYEQYF.

This clone came up once. This chain joins TRBV10-2 and TRBJ2-2; 10 bases line up with TRBD1. With 6 bases clipped from V and 7 bases from J, the junction kept 11 bases outside the gene matches. CDR3 length: 16 amino acids. Per germline, CDR1 WSHSY and CDR2 SAAADI. CDR3 in DNA: TGCGCCAGCAGGCGGACGACAGGGGGCAAGCACGGGGAGCTGTTTTTT. Protein sequence: CASRRTTGGKHGELFF.

The chain recombines TRBV19 with TRBJ2-7; 10 bases agree with TRBD2. CDR1 LNHDA and CDR2 SQIVND come from the germline V gene (reference sequence). After removal of 5 bases from V and 3 bases from J, the junction contained 7 bases not matched to a gene. The CDR3 loop spans 15 amino acids. The DNA for the CDR3 is TGTGCCAGTAGTCCGTGGACTAGCGGACACTACGAGCAGTACTTC. Translation: CASSPWTSGHYEQYF.

The rearrangement uses TRBV7-8 and TRBJ2-3; D unclear. V shed 5 bases and J shed 2 bases, with 5 bases lying between them. CDR1 SGHVS and CDR2 FQNEAQ come from the germline V gene. This CDR3 is built from 12 residues. This CDR3 reads CASSPITDTQYF. CDR3 DNA sequence: TGTGCCAGCAGCCCTATCACAGATACGCAGTATTTT. The full variable domain, rest sourced from reference TRBV7-8 and TRBJ2-3, is GAGVSQSPRYKVAKRGQDVALRCDPISGHVSLFWYQQALGQGPEFLTYFQNEAQLDKSGLPSDRFFAERPEGSVSTLKIQRTQQEDSAVYLCASSPITDTQYFGPGTRLTVL.

A single count supports this clone. V gene TRBV5-1 combines with J gene TRBJ2-5; TRBD1 aligns across 8 bases. The J call may be in error: the DNA end matches TRBJ2-7 better. Germline-derived CDR1 and CDR2 are SGHRS and YFSETQ. The CDR3 covers 15 residues. The CDR3 coding sequence is TGCGCCAGTACAGGGGGGATCGAGTTTACCTACGAGCAGTACTTC. Translation gives CASTGGIEFTYEQYF.

The chain is built from TRBV4-1 and TRBJ1-5; weak D call: TRBD1 (5 bases). The CDR3 is made up of 14 amino acids. Looked up from germline, CDR1 is MGHRA and CDR2 is YSYEKL. Trimming removed 4 bases at V and 6 bases at J, with 13 bases between. CDR3 sequence reads: CASSLTGDRQPQHF. The CDR3, as DNA: TGCGCCAGCAGCCTTACGGGGGACCGTCAGCCCCAGCATTTT.

V usage is TRBV4-2 and J usage is TRBJ2-1; 11 bases are a match to TRBD2. CDR3 length: 17 amino acids. The germline CDR1 and CDR2 sequences are LGHNA and YNFKEQ. The trim removed 0 bases at V and 3 bases at J, leaving 4 bases unmatched. CDR3 in DNA: TGTGCCAGCAGCCAAGACTCCGGGACTAGCGGCTACAATGAGCAGTTCTTC. Protein: CASSQDSGTSGYNEQFF.

This chain connects TRBV19 to TRBJ1-2; no reliable D call. V lost 1 base and J lost 3, with 6 bases in between. Germline CDR1 LNHDA, CDR2 SQIVND (reference sequence). The CDR3 loop spans 13 amino acids. CDR3 DNA: TGTGCCAGTAGTATAGGGGCGCACTATGGCTACACCTTC. This codes for CASSIGAHYGYTF.

A word on this clone: The same CDR3 can be traced to other DNA sequences in this sample. The genes are TRBV29-1 and TRBJ2-3; 7 positions match TRBD1. The CDR3 is 12 residues long. In germline, CDR1 is SQVTM, CDR2 ANQGSEA. J was trimmed by 4 bases and V by 8 bases; bases with no gene match: 6. The CDR3 loop reads CSKSQGSDTQYF. For the CDR3, the DNA is TGCAGCAAGTCACAGGGGTCAGATACGCAGTATTTT.

V and J are TRBV5-1 and TRBJ2-1, with D perhaps assigned TRBD1 or TRBD2 (7 bases each). The V gene's germline CDR1 is SGHRS and CDR2 YFSETQ. Trimming left V 4 bases short and J 9 bases short, with 20 bases between. The CDR3 spans 15 residues. CDR3 region: CASSPRGGGGSEQFF. DNA of the CDR3: TGCGCCAGCAGCCCTCGGGGAGGGGGCGGGTCTGAGCAGTTCTTC.

The chain has TRBV5-1 and TRBJ2-3, with a possible D match to TRBD2 (6 bases). This CDR3 has 15 residues. V was trimmed by 4 bases and J by 2 bases, leaving 14 bases between them. Germline CDR1 SGHRS, CDR2 YFSETQ. CDR3: CASSPTAGSTDTQYF. The DNA of the CDR3 is TGCGCCAGCAGCCCTACAGCGGGTTCCACAGATACGCAGTATTTT.

This chain uses TRBV5-4 with TRBJ1-5, with D maybe TRBD1 (5 bases). The CDR3 has 15 amino acids. Germline assignment: CDR1 SGHNT and CDR2 YYREEE (reference sequence). With 0 bases removed from V and 5 bases from J, the gap between germline ends came to 12 bases. CDR3 coding DNA: TGTGCCAGCAGCTTGGGGGGCAGGGAGGATCAGCCCCAGCATTTT. It is translated as CASSLGGREDQPQHF.

This clone was observed a handful of times. The chain couples TRBV2 to TRBJ2-7, with 8 bases lining up with TRBD1. Germline CDR1 and CDR2: SNHLY and FYNNEI. After removal of 8 bases from V and 9 bases from J, the junction contained 12 bases not matched to a gene. The CDR3 consists of 13 residues. In DNA form, the CDR3 reads TGTGCCAGCGAATACTCCGGGACAGGAACGCAGTACTTC. It codes for CASEYSGTGTQYF.

The genes are TRBV2 and TRBJ1-4; a possible D gene is TRBD1 (6 bases). Trimming left V 10 bases short and J 2 bases short, with 14 bases between. Germline CDR1 reads SNHLY; CDR2 reads FYNNEI. The CDR3 runs 14 residues. CDR3 DNA: TGTGCCACAAAAACAGGGTTCACTAATGAAAAACTGTTTTTT. Amino acids: CATKTGFTNEKLFF. The full variable domain, with the rest looked up from reference TRBV2 and TRBJ1-4, is EPEVTQTPSHQVTQMGQEVILRCVPISNHLYFYWYRQILGQKVEFLVSFYNNEISEKSEIFDDQFSVERPDGSNFTLKIRSTKLEDSAMYFCATKTGFTNEKLFFGSGTQLSVL.

The chain is built from TRBV7-8 and TRBJ1-5; tentative D call: TRBD1 (5 bases). CDR3 length: 17 residues. The V gene lost 8 bases and the J gene lost 3 bases, with 23 bases spanning the gap. Germline-derived CDR1 and CDR2 are SGHVS and FQNEAQ. The CDR3 DNA sequence: TGTGCCAGCTCGTGGGGCCGGGACTCCCTTGACAATCAGCCCCAGCATTTT. Protein product: CASSWGRDSLDNQPQHF.

This chain uses TRBV4-2 with TRBJ1-3, with no clear D. Per germline, CDR1 LGHNA and CDR2 YNFKEQ. V was shortened by 4 bases and J by 2 bases, with 21 bases between the two germline ends. The CDR3 runs to 18 residues. The CDR3 reads CASSPESLIGQAGNTIYF. In DNA, the CDR3 is TGTGCCAGCAGCCCCGAATCATTAATCGGGCAAGCTGGAAACACCATATATTTT.

This clone was found a few times. Here the CDR3 reads CASSLSRGVDEQYF. The CDR3 nucleotides are TGCGCCAGCAGCCTGTCCAGGGGAGTTGACGAGCAGTACTTC. V and J are TRBV5-1 and TRBJ2-7; TRBD1 might be the D (6 bases). From germline, CDR1 is SGHRS and CDR2 YFSETQ. Trimming took off 4 bases at V and 5 bases at J, with 16 bases between the two ends. There are 14 residues in the CDR3.

This rearrangement joins TRBV16 to TRBJ2-1; no definite D call. Deletions cut 1 base from V and 5 bases from J, with 9 bases between. CDR3 length equals 14 residues. Germline CDR1 and CDR2: KGHSY and FQNENV. The CDR3, as DNA: TGTGCCAGCAGCCAATTATACCAACACAATGAGCAGTTCTTC. Encoded protein: CASSQLYQHNEQFF.

The CDR3 here is CASSLQNTEAFF. Written as DNA, the CDR3 is TGTGCCAGCAGCCTACAGAACACTGAAGCTTTCTTT. The chain combines TRBV9 with TRBJ1-1; D gene ambiguous. With 4 bases removed from V and 1 base from J, the gap between germline ends came to 5 bases. The CDR3 loop spans 12 amino acids. Germline CDR1 reads SGDLS; CDR2 reads YYNGEE.

The chain uses TRBV27 and TRBJ2-7; 7 bases are shared with TRBD1. Germline V gene lookup returns CDR1 MNHEY and CDR2 SMNVEV (reference sequence). With 8 bases clipped from V and 0 bases from J, the junction kept 7 bases outside the gene matches. The CDR3 runs 14 residues. Here the CDR3 reads CASRRTGFSYEQYF. The CDR3 bases are TGTGCCAGCCGGCGGACAGGCTTCTCCTACGAGCAGTACTTC.

This clone was seen just once. The chain employs TRBV19 and TRBJ1-5; D not certain. Trimming stripped 1 base from V and 1 base from J, with 5 bases between. This CDR3 region has 14 residues. Germline V gene sequence: CDR1 LNHDA, CDR2 SQIVND (reference sequence). CDR3 coding DNA: TGTGCCAGTAGTATAGTGTCCAGCAATCAGCCCCAGCATTTT. It is translated as CASSIVSSNQPQHF.